This section outlines one T cell receptor beta chain sequence together with its context. Its antigen is unknown. CDR1 is SGHTA and CDR2 is FQGTGA in the germline V gene. The CDR3 covers 15 residues. Losses at the gene ends were 2 bases for V and 1 base for J; bases not matched to a gene: 3. The data were taken from a study of OX40 agonist ivuxolimab in advanced cancers. Notes on the study in general: Part of the nonresponder group also had normalized T-cell clonal expansion that was low.

TCRdb's copy holds only in-frame clones and misses some; the assay was immunoSEQ multiplex PCR. The table shows around 80,000 clones, with approximately 85% occurring only once. This clonotype originated in an adult with an advanced solid tumor such as melanoma, head and neck, liver or kidney cancer. V usage is TRBV7-3 and J usage is TRBJ2-7; 9 bases agree with TRBD1. The sequenced sample was CD4+ or CD8+ T cells sorted from blood, obtained in a trial of the OX40 agonist ivuxolimab. CDR3: CASSLGTGISYEQYF. DNA for the CDR3: TGTGCCAGCAGCTTAGGGACAGGGATTTCCTACGAGCAGTACTTC.